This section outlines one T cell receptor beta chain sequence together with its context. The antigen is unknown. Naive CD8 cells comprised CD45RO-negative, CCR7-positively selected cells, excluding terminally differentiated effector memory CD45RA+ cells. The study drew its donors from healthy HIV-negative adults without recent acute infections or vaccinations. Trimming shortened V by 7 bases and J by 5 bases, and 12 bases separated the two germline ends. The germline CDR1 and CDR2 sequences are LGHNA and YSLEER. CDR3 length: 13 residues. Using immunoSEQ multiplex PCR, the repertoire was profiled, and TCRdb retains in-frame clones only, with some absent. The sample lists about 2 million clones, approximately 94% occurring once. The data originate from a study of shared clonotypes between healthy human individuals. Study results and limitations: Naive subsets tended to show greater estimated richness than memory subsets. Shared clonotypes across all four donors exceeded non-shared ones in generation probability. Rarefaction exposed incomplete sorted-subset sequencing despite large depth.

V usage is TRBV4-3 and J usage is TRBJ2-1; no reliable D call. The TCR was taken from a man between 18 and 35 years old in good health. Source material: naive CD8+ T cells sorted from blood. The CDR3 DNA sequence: TGCGCCAGCAATGGACCCGACCACAATGAGCAGTTCTTC. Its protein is CASNGPDHNEQFF.